The 23 T cell receptor beta chains in this list originate from one sample, sequenced in a study of blood T cell repertoires in COVID-19. Sequenced by immunoSEQ multiplex PCR; TCRdb stores in-frame clones only, minus some. The sample lists more than 40,000 clones; 88% were seen once. What was sequenced was peripheral blood. Receptors were obtained from a man in his forties or fifties with active COVID-19.

The chain employs TRBV9 and TRBJ2-7; no definite D call. CDR1 and CDR2 from the germline V gene are SGDLS and YYNGEE. This CDR3 spans 14 amino acids. V gave up 4 bases and J gave up 2 bases, with 13 bases separating them. This CDR3 is CASSSPLNPYEQYF. The DNA of the CDR3 is TGTGCCAGCAGCTCCCCCCTAAACCCCTACGAGCAGTACTTC.

V gene TRBV5-6 combines with J gene TRBJ1-5, with TRBD1 identical over 7 bases. Germline trimming cut 2 bases from V and 8 bases from J; bases unmatched to any gene: 7. CDR3 length: 14 residues. Per the germline V gene, CDR1 is SGHDT and CDR2 is YYEEEE. CDR3 region: CASSFRDSFEPQHF. Written as DNA, the CDR3 is TGTGCCAGCAGCTTCCGGGACAGTTTCGAGCCCCAGCATTTT. Variable domain in full (rest from reference TRBV5-6 and TRBJ1-5): DAGVTQSPTHLIKTRGQQVTLRCSPKSGHDTVSWYQQALGQGPQFIFQYYEEEERQRGNFPDRFSGHQFPNYSSELNVNALLLGDSALYLCASSFRDSFEPQHFGDGTRLSIL.

The chain recombines TRBV19 with TRBJ1-2; TRBD1 might be the D (5 bases). V was cut by 3 bases and J by 7 bases, with 18 bases left in between. Looked up from germline, CDR1 is LNHDA and CDR2 is SQIVND (reference sequence). The CDR3 runs 15 residues. The CDR3 sequence is CASSIPGGGVGGYTF. In DNA, the CDR3 is TGTGCCAGTAGTATCCCCGGCGGAGGGGTTGGTGGCTACACCTTC.

The chain employs TRBV7-9 and TRBJ2-1; TRBD2 agrees at 11 bases. CDR3 size: 15 residues. The V gene end was trimmed by 6 bases and the J gene end by 6 bases; junction bases not matched to a gene: 7. CDR1 SEHNR and CDR2 FQNEAQ come from the germline V gene (reference sequence). Written as DNA, the CDR3 is TGTGCCAGCAGTTGGTCGCTAGCGGGGGGCAATGAGCAGTTCTTC. Its protein product is CASSWSLAGGNEQFF.

This chain joins TRBV27 and TRBJ2-3; D uncertain. The length of the CDR3 is 13 residues. Trimming pared 10 bases from V and 0 bases from J, leaving 11 bases between. The germline CDR1 and CDR2 sequences are MNHEY and SMNVEV (reference sequence). The CDR3: CATIHGSTDTQYF. CDR3 coding DNA: TGTGCCACCATCCACGGTAGCACAGATACGCAGTATTTT.

This chain uses TRBV2 with TRBJ1-5, with D possibly being TRBD1 (6 bases). CDR3 length: 14 amino acids. The V end was cut by 5 bases, the J end by 1 base, with 9 bases between. Germline V gives CDR1 SNHLY, CDR2 FYNNEI. The CDR3 loop is CASSSQGSNQPQHF. The DNA of the CDR3 is TGTGCCAGCAGTTCTCAGGGGAGCAATCAGCCCCAGCATTTT.

The chain couples TRBV9 to TRBJ2-1; 7 bases are a match to TRBD2. This CDR3 is 12 amino acids long. Germline trimming cut 0 bases from V and 13 bases from J; bases unmatched to any gene: 4. Germline V gene data show CDR1 as SGDLS and CDR2 as YYNGEE. CDR3 region: CASSVGGREQFF. CDR3 bases: TGTGCCAGCAGCGTAGGGGGGAGGGAACAGTTCTTC.

The chain is built from TRBV3-1 (or the pseudogene TRBV3-2) and TRBJ2-4, with D possibly being TRBD1 (6 bases). The V gene's germline CDR1 is LGHDT and CDR2 YNNKEL (reference sequence). This CDR3 contains 14 residues. V shed 0 bases and J shed 11 bases, with 14 bases lying between them. Written as DNA, the CDR3 is TGTGCCAGCAGCCAAGACAACAGGGCGAGATTTCAGTACTTC. Translating gives CASSQDNRARFQYF.

The chain recombines TRBV25-1 with TRBJ1-6; D gene ambiguous. The germline V gene encodes CDR1 MGHDK and CDR2 SYGVNS. This CDR3 is built from 12 residues. Deletions cut 6 bases from V and 7 bases from J, with 7 bases between. CDR3 in amino acids: CASRAGNSPLHF. CDR3 nucleotide sequence: TGTGCCAGCAGGGCGGGAAATTCACCCCTCCACTTT.

The gene calls are TRBV6-5 and TRBJ2-2; TRBD2 aligns across 7 bases. V dropped 7 bases and J dropped 0; count of bases not matched to a gene: 2. Germline CDR1 reads MNHEY; CDR2 reads SVGAGI. This CDR3 region has 14 residues. The CDR3: CASKGLANTGELFF. CDR3 sequence (DNA): TGTGCCAGCAAAGGACTAGCGAACACCGGGGAGCTGTTTTTT.

The chain has TRBV20-1 and TRBJ2-1, with TRBD2 matching 12 bases. CDR3 length: 15 amino acids. Trimming took 3 bases from V and 3 from J; bases not matched to a gene: 3. Germline CDR1 reads DFQATT; CDR2 reads SNEGSKA (reference sequence). CDR3 sequence: CSASRLAGDYNEQFF. The CDR3 nucleotides read TGCAGTGCTAGTAGACTAGCGGGGGACTACAATGAGCAGTTCTTC.

This chain uses TRBV20-1 with TRBJ2-3; D is uncertain. CDR3 length equals 11 residues. CDR1 is DFQATT and CDR2 is SNEGSKA in the germline V gene (reference sequence). The CDR3, as DNA: TGCAGGCTATCTGACACAGATACGCAGTATTTT. Its protein is CRLSDTDTQYF.

J is TRBJ1-1 and V is TRBV25-1; weak D call: TRBD1 (6 bases). The CDR3 consists of 16 residues. Germline-derived CDR1 and CDR2 are MGHDK and SYGVNS. The V and J ends lost 1 base and 0 bases respectively, with 12 bases between them. DNA of the CDR3: TGTGCCAGCAGTGAATCGGGCAGGGGTCTGAACACTGAAGCTTTCTTT. Protein: CASSESGRGLNTEAFF. Variable domain in full (rest from reference TRBV25-1 and TRBJ1-1): EADIYQTPRYLVIGTGKKITLECSQTMGHDKMYWYQQDPGMELHLIHYSYGVNSTEKGDLSSESTVSRIRTEHFPLTLESARPSHTSQYLCASSESGRGLNTEAFFGQGTRLTVV.

V and J are TRBV10-1 and TRBJ1-1; the match to TRBD1 covers 9 bases. Germline lookup yields CDR1 WNHNN and CDR2 SYGVQD (reference sequence). Losses at the gene ends were 6 bases for V and 12 bases for J; bases not matched to a gene: 11. The CDR3 sequence is 13 residues long. The CDR3 sequence is CASSPGPQGASFF. The CDR3 nucleotides read TGCGCCAGCAGCCCCGGCCCACAGGGGGCGTCTTTCTTT.

The V call is TRBV19, the J call TRBJ1-1, with unresolved D. Trimming took 4 bases from V and 0 from J, leaving 18 bases between them. Germline CDR1 LNHDA, CDR2 SQIVND (reference sequence). The CDR3 is 17 amino acids. This chain's CDR3 is CASSKDPGSRLNTEAFF. CDR3 nucleotides: TGTGCCAGTAGTAAAGATCCGGGAAGCAGATTGAACACTGAAGCTTTCTTT.

This chain uses TRBV24-1 with TRBJ2-1, with a tentative D call TRBD1 (6 bases). Germline V CDR1 and CDR2: KGHDR, SFDVKD. The V end was cut by 1 base, the J end by 0 bases, with 9 bases between. The length of the CDR3 is 16 residues. The CDR3 sequence: CATSDLIGGSYNEQFF. The CDR3 coding sequence is TGTGCCACCAGTGATTTAATAGGGGGCTCCTACAATGAGCAGTTCTTC.

This chain joins TRBV3-1 (or the pseudogene TRBV3-2) and TRBJ2-7; the match to TRBD2 covers 8 bases. This CDR3 contains 15 residues. Germline CDR1 LGHDT, CDR2 YNNKEL (reference sequence). V trimming: 2 bases; J trimming: 7 bases; junction bases outside the gene matches: 10. The CDR3 is CASSQPGGGGEEQYF. CDR3 nucleotides: TGTGCCAGCAGCCAACCCGGGGGGGGAGGTGAAGAGCAGTACTTC.

The rearrangement joins TRBV7-9 to TRBJ1-6; D is possibly TRBD1 (6 bases). CDR3 length: 16 residues. Trimming left V 4 bases short and J 9 bases short, with 19 bases between. Germline V CDR1 and CDR2: SEHNR, FQNEAQ (reference sequence). The CDR3 nucleotides are TGTGCCAGCAGCTACGGGGGGGCTGTTCCCTCTTCACCCCTCCACTTT. This encodes CASSYGGAVPSSPLHF.

The chain carries TRBV5-5 and TRBJ2-1; 9 bases are a match to TRBD2. The germline CDR1 and CDR2 sequences are SGHKS and YYEKEE (reference sequence). The CDR3 has 13 amino acids. The ends lost 5 bases at V and 15 bases at J; junction bases unmatched: 12. The CDR3 DNA follows: TGTGCCAGCAGGGAGGCGGGAGGGCGTTTCCCGTTCTTC. Its translation is CASREAGGRFPFF.

CDR3 amino acids: CASRQSSGMSSYNEQFF. DNA of the CDR3: TGTGCCAGCAGACAATCGAGCGGGATGAGCTCCTACAATGAGCAGTTCTTC. This chain links TRBV7-8 with TRBJ2-1, with TRBD2 matching 7 bases. Germline V gene lookup returns CDR1 SGHVS and CDR2 FQNEAQ. V shed 6 bases, J shed 0 bases, and the junction held 11 bases outside the gene matches. This CDR3 has 17 residues.

This chain uses TRBV25-1 with TRBJ2-1; tentative D call: TRBD2 (6 bases). CDR1 and CDR2 (germline): MGHDK, SYGVNS. CDR3 length: 15 residues. The germline V and J ends were trimmed by 6 bases and 2 bases, with 14 bases remaining between them. The CDR3 protein is CASSKLGGPYNEQFF. For the CDR3, the DNA is TGTGCCAGCAGCAAACTCGGGGGTCCCTACAATGAGCAGTTCTTC.

CDR3 coding DNA: TGTGCCTTGGCCTGGGACTACCCGGGAGATATCGGGGAGCTGTTTTTT. Translation gives CALAWDYPGDIGELFF. The chain employs TRBV30 and TRBJ2-2, with 7 bases identical to TRBD2. Losses at the gene ends were 7 bases for V and 7 bases for J; bases not matched to a gene: 18. Germline CDR1 GTSNPN, CDR2 SVGIG (reference sequence). There are 16 residues in the CDR3.

V gene TRBV7-9 combines with J gene TRBJ2-7; D not certain. The CDR3 is 14 amino acids. Trimming cost V 7 bases and J 5 bases, with 18 bases left between them. Germline V gene sequence: CDR1 SEHNR, CDR2 FQNEAQ (reference sequence). The DNA for the CDR3 is TGTGCCAGCACCCAAGGTCTAGGAATCAACGAGCAGTACTTC. It translates to CASTQGLGINEQYF.